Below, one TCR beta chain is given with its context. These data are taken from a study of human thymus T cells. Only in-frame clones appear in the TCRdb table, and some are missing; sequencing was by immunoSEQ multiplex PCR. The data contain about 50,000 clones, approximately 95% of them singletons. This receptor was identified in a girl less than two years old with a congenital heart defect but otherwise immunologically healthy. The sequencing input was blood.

CDR3 region: CASSFGQGSYGYTF. The CDR3 DNA follows: TGTGCCAGCAGCTTTGGACAGGGGAGCTATGGCTACACCTTC. The gene calls are TRBV7-9 and TRBJ1-2; 9 bases align to TRBD1. The CDR3 is 14 residues long. The germline V gene has CDR1 SEHNR and CDR2 FQNEAQ (reference sequence). Trimming cost V 3 bases and J 4 bases; bases outside gene matches: 3.